The clone carrying this TCR beta chain has a count of ten or more. Its antigen is not known. Per germline, CDR1 MDHEN and CDR2 SYDVKM. The junction had 2 bases not matched to a gene; V was cut back by 6 bases and J by 0 bases. This CDR3 contains 13 residues. The authors built TCR beta libraries using iRepertoire HTBI primers and Arm-PCR of CDR3 regions. Via MiXCR, TCRdb re-called the multiplex PCR reads, giving one row per CDR3 protein. The sample includes under 300,000 distinct CDR3 sequences, about 19% of them seen just once. This record comes from a study of regulatory T cells in long-lasting Graves disease. Study-wide results and caveats: TRBV28, TRBJ1-2 and TRBJ2-5 were segments that persistent disease favored.

Stated time point: newly diagnosed GD, antithyroid drugs for less than 3 months. Isolated PBMC RNA provided the starting material for the TCR library. The rearrangement links TRBV28 to TRBJ2-7; 7 bases are shared with TRBD1. The sequence derives from a female donor with Graves disease. The sample in question was peripheral blood mononuclear cells (PBMCs), obtained at new diagnosis, from a patient treated with antithyroid drugs. CDR3 sequence: CASRGQVSYEQYF. The CDR3 DNA follows: TGTGCCAGCAGAGGACAGGTCTCCTACGAGCAGTACTTC.